This is a list of T cell receptor beta chains from one sample in a study of regulatory T cells in long-lasting Graves disease. TCRdb redid the calling of the multiplex PCR reads with MiXCR, one entry per CDR3 protein. The sample lists 400,000 to 500,000 distinct CDR3 sequences; about 22% were seen once. The starting material was peripheral blood mononuclear cells (PBMCs), obtained when the disease was refractory, from a patient treated with antithyroid drugs. These receptors were collected from a female donor with Graves disease. Both conserved end residues are part of each CDR3. The D gene is left open where the match is weak. Size tells how often a clone was seen (once, few, many) or the class of an expanded clone, and some rows leave it out.

d_call	v_call	j_call	clone_size	cdr3_nt	cdr3_aa
.	TRBV6-1	TRBJ2-7	many	TGTGCCAGCAGCGAGGCCTACGAGCAGTACTTC	CASSEAYEQYF
TRBD1	TRBV28	TRBJ2-4	many	TGTGCCAGCAGGCACCAGGGGGCGATAGCCAAAAACATTCAGTACTTC	CASRHQGAIAKNIQYF
TRBD2	TRBV5-5	TRBJ2-5	.	TGTGCCAGCAGCTCACTAGCGGGAGGGATCTATCCGAACATACAAGAGACCCAGTACTTC	CASSSLAGGIYPNIQETQYF
.	TRBV3-1	TRBJ2-1	many	TGTGCCAGCAGCCAAGACAGGGCCAATGAGCAGTTCTTC	CASSQDRANEQFF
.	TRBV27	TRBJ1-1	many	TGTGCCAGCAGTTTATCAGGAGACAGAGAAGCTTTCTTT	CASSLSGDREAFF
TRBD1	TRBV4-1	TRBJ2-2	.	TGCGCCAGCAGCCCTACTACAGGGGGCCTGGCCACCGGGGAGCTGTTTTTT	CASSPTTGGLATGELFF
.	TRBV6-1	TRBJ2-2	.	TGTGCCAGCAGGGGAAACAGGGTATCCGGGGAGCTGTTTTTT	CASRGNRVSGELFF
TRBD2	TRBV7-2	TRBJ2-5	.	TGTGCCAGCAGCCGGGGACTAGCGGGAGCGGCTGAGCAGTACTTC	CASSRGLAGAAEQYF
TRBD2	TRBV27	TRBJ2-5	many	TGTGCCAGCAGTTTATCGATACTAGCGGGGCCGGAGACCCAGTACTTC	CASSLSILAGPETQYF
TRBD2	TRBV6-5	TRBJ2-2	.	TGTGCCAGCAGTTACTCGTGGGGCGGACTAGCGGCCAGGAGCACCGGGGAGCTGTTTTTT	CASSYSWGGLAARSTGELFF
TRBD1	TRBV7-2	TRBJ2-7	many	TGTGCCAGCAGCCTTGACAGGGGGTCTTACGAGCAGTACTTC	CASSLDRGSYEQYF
TRBD1	TRBV12-3/TRBV12-4	TRBJ1-2	many	TGTGCCAGCAGTCCCCAGGGGGACCCAGTTTGGACTAACTATGGCTACACCTTC	CASSPQGDPVWTNYGYTF
.	TRBV5-4	TRBJ1-2	few	TGTGCCAGCAGACCCGGGACGGCGGGCTATGGCTACACCTTC	CASRPGTAGYGYTF
TRBD2	TRBV30	TRBJ2-5	few	TGTGCCTCCGCCGGGGGGGGGGAGACCCAGTACTTC	CASAGGGETQYF
.	TRBV24-1	TRBJ2-5	few	TGTGCCACCAGTGATGCGAAAGGACAAATCCAAGAGACCCAGTACTTC	CATSDAKGQIQETQYF
.	TRBV28	TRBJ1-6	many	TGTGCCAGTAGCCCCGAGGCCTATAATTCACCCCTCCACTTT	CASSPEAYNSPLHF
.	TRBV2	TRBJ1-5	many	TGTGCCAGCAGTGACTTAGGACCCCATAGCAATCAGCCCCAGCATTTT	CASSDLGPHSNQPQHF
.	TRBV2	TRBJ2-5	few	TGTGCCAGCAGCGAGAAACAGGGGGGGGAGACCCAGTACTTC	CASSEKQGGETQYF
.	TRBV19	TRBJ2-7	many	TGTGCCAGTACAGAGCACCGGGACGGCAGCTACGAGCAGTACTTC	CASTEHRDGSYEQYF
.	TRBV19	TRBJ1-2	many	TGTGCCAGTAACTCCCAGGAGGGGGGTAACTATGGCTACACCTTC	CASNSQEGGNYGYTF
.	TRBV7-7	TRBJ2-5	.	TGTGCTAGCAGCCCGGGGTCAGGGGCGTGGGAGACCCAGTACTTC	CASSPGSGAWETQYF
TRBD1	TRBV30	TRBJ1-1	few	TGTGCCTGGAGTGGGGGGACAGGGGGCTTGGACACTGAAGCTTTCTTT	CAWSGGTGGLDTEAFF
.	TRBV7-9	TRBJ1-1	few	TGTGCCAGCAGCTTAGGCAGCAACGGGCGGGCTTTCTTT	CASSLGSNGRAFF
TRBD2	TRBV19	TRBJ2-5	few	TGTGCCAGTAGTATAGTTCACGCGGGGGAGCAAGAGACCCAGTACTTC	CASSIVHAGEQETQYF
TRBD1	TRBV6-1	TRBJ1-2	many	TGTGCCAGCAGTGAAGGGGGGACAGGGAGGAATGGCTACACCTTC	CASSEGGTGRNGYTF
.	TRBV6-9	TRBJ2-2	many	TGTGCCAGCAGTTACGGCGGGAACACCGGGGAGCTGTTTTTT	CASSYGGNTGELFF
TRBD1	TRBV27	TRBJ2-5	many	TGTGCCAGCAGTCCAACCCTCGGGACAGAAGAGACCCAGTACTTC	CASSPTLGTEETQYF
.	TRBV6-6	TRBJ1-1	few	TGTGCCAGCAGTTACTCCGACACGGGGGGGATCAACACTGAAGCTTTCTTT	CASSYSDTGGINTEAFF
.	TRBV27	TRBJ2-5	many	TGTGCCAGCAGCCCAGTGATCGGAGGGCGAGAGACCCAGTACTTC	CASSPVIGGRETQYF
.	TRBV13	TRBJ2-5	many	TGTGCCAGCAGCTTAGGCCTTGATGACAGGCACCAAGAGACCCAGTACTTC	CASSLGLDDRHQETQYF
.	TRBV2	TRBJ1-4	many	TGTGCCAGTTCCGGAAATAATGAAAAACTGTTTTTT	CASSGNNEKLFF
.	TRBV28	TRBJ1-3	many	TGTGCCAGCAGTTTAGGACTGAGACGCTCTGGAAACACCATATATTTT	CASSLGLRRSGNTIYF
TRBD2	TRBV20-1	TRBJ2-1	.	TGCAGTGCTTTATCACGGGGCGGGGGGGACGATGAGCAGTTCTTC	CSALSRGGGDDEQFF
.	TRBV29-1	TRBJ1-2	many	TGCAGCGTTGACGAGGACAGAATTAACTATGGCTACACCTTC	CSVDEDRINYGYTF
.	TRBV2	TRBJ2-4	few	TGTGCCAGCAGTGAAGAGGGGACACCGAACAACATTCAGTACTTC	CASSEEGTPNNIQYF
TRBD1	TRBV7-9	TRBJ2-2	.	TGTGCCAGCAGCTTAAATCCAGGGACAGGGTTCACCGGGGAGCTGTTTTTT	CASSLNPGTGFTGELFF
.	TRBV10-3	TRBJ1-5	many	TGTGCCATCAGTGAAGGTGGAAGGGAAAATCAGCCCCAGCATTTT	CAISEGGRENQPQHF
.	TRBV13	TRBJ2-3	.	TGTGCCAGCAGCTCACGGGGCGGGACCACAGATACGCAGTATTTT	CASSSRGGTTDTQYF
TRBD1	TRBV12-3/TRBV12-4	TRBJ1-4	many	TGTGCCAGCAGCCCGGGACAGGTCGAAAAACTGTTTTTT	CASSPGQVEKLFF
.	TRBV7-9	TRBJ1-6	many	TGTGCCAGCAGCCCCGTGCTGGAAAGATCCCTCCACTTT	CASSPVLERSLHF
.	TRBV15	TRBJ1-6	many	TGTGCCACCAGCAGAGGAGACACCAATTCACCCCTCCACTTT	CATSRGDTNSPLHF
TRBD1	TRBV7-9	TRBJ1-2	many	TGTGCCAGCAGCTTGGAATACAGGGGAAACTACACCTTC	CASSLEYRGNYTF
.	TRBV6-2/TRBV6-3	TRBJ2-5	many	TGTGCCAGCAGTTACTCAGGGTCAGAGACCCAGTACTTC	CASSYSGSETQYF
.	TRBV7-2	TRBJ2-2	many	TGTGCCAGCAGCTGGGACGGGAACACCGGGGAGCTGTTTTTT	CASSWDGNTGELFF
TRBD1	TRBV6-2/TRBV6-3	TRBJ1-2	few	TGTGCCAGCAGTTATAACAGGGGCGGGGGCTACACCTTC	CASSYNRGGGYTF
.	TRBV7-9	TRBJ1-1	.	TGTGCCAGCAGTTCTCGCGGTCTTCTTACCTTGAACACTGAAGCTTTCTTT	CASSSRGLLTLNTEAFF
.	TRBV7-2	TRBJ1-6	many	TGTGCCAGCAGCTTAAGGACAGACTATAATTCACCCCTCCACTTT	CASSLRTDYNSPLHF
.	TRBV27	TRBJ1-5	many	TGTGCCAGCAGTTTCGGGCAGGACAATCAGCCCCAGCATTTT	CASSFGQDNQPQHF
TRBD1	TRBV20-1	TRBJ2-7	many	TGCAGTGCTAGGTGGACAGGGAAAATGTACGAGCAGTACTTC	CSARWTGKMYEQYF
.	TRBV7-9	TRBJ2-7	few	TGTGCCAGCAGCATAGAACAGGGACACGAGCAGTACTTC	CASSIEQGHEQYF
.	TRBV11-2	TRBJ1-1	many	TGTGCCAGCAGCTCCCCGATGGAAAGCACTGAAGCTTTCTTT	CASSSPMESTEAFF
.	TRBV6-1	TRBJ2-7	few	TGTGCCAGCGGGGAGCCCCAGGGAGTGTACGAGCAGTACTTC	CASGEPQGVYEQYF
TRBD1	TRBV28	TRBJ2-5	.	TGTGCCAGCAGCCCCAGGACAGGTTTGAGGCAGTACTTC	CASSPRTGLRQYF